Below are 3 T cell receptor beta chains sequenced from a single sample in a study of regulatory T cells in long-lasting Graves disease. The time point: newly diagnosed GD, antithyroid drugs for less than 3 months. Scientists built the TCR library using RNA that was extracted from PBMCs. Construction of the TCR beta libraries employed iRepertoire HTBI primers in conjunction with Arm-PCR of CDR3 regions. A single record per CDR3 protein comes from TCRdb applying MiXCR to the multiplex PCR reads. This sample has approximately 540,000 distinct CDR3 sequences, with more than 10% found just once. This same sample was also part of a study on T cells in Graves' hyperthyroidism and ophthalmopathy.

Source: peripheral blood mononuclear cells (PBMCs), taken at new diagnosis, from a patient treated with antithyroid drugs. All receptors derive from a woman in her 30s with Graves disease.

The chain couples TRBV11-2 to TRBJ2-5, with a possible D match to TRBD1 (6 bases). CDR1 and CDR2 from the germline V gene are SGHAT and FQNNGV. Trimming stripped 6 bases from V and 3 bases from J, with 17 bases between. This CDR3 has 15 residues. This chain's CDR3 is CASSLGRQAEETQYF. CDR3 in DNA: TGTGCCAGCAGTCTCGGACGACAGGCCGAAGAGACCCAGTACTTC.

This clonotype showed up just a few times. This chain uses TRBV19 with TRBJ2-2, with D perhaps TRBD2 (6 bases). Germline CDR1 and CDR2: LNHDA and SQIVND (reference sequence). The V end lost 3 bases, the J end lost 0 bases, and 11 bases lay between the germline ends. This CDR3 has 16 amino acids. CDR3 DNA sequence: TGTGCCAGTAGTATTATCGGGACTGCGAACACCGGGGAGCTGTTTTTT. Translated, it gives CASSIIGTANTGELFF.

This clonotype has a handful of counts. The gene calls are TRBV5-1 and TRBJ1-1, with a tentative D call TRBD1 (6 bases). Germline-derived CDR1 and CDR2 are SGHRS and YFSETQ. The CDR3 runs to 15 residues. V was cut by 5 bases and J by 1 base, with 15 bases left in between. CDR3 sequence: CASRLTGTKNTEAFF. CDR3 coding DNA: TGCGCCAGCAGACTGACCGGGACAAAGAACACTGAAGCTTTCTTT.